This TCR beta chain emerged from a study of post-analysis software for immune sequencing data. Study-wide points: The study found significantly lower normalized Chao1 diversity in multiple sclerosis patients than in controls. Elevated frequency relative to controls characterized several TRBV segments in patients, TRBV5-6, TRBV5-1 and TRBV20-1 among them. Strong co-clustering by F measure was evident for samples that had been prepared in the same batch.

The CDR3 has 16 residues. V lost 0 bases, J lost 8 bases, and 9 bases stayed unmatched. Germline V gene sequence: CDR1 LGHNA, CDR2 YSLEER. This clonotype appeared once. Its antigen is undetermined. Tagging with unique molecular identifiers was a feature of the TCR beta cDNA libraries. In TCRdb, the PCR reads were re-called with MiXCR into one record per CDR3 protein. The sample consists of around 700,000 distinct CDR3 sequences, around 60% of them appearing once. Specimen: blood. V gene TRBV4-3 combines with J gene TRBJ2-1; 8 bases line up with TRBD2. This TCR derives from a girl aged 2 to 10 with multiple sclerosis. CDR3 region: CASSQDLGVGGDEQFF. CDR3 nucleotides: TGCGCCAGCAGCCAAGATCTGGGGGTCGGGGGGGATGAGCAGTTCTTC.